Listed below are T cell receptor beta chains from one sample, sequenced in a study of blood T cell repertoires in COVID-19. Method: immunoSEQ multiplex PCR; TCRdb's copy keeps in-frame clones and lacks some. The sample carries around 380,000 clones, about four fifths recorded once. The sequenced sample consisted of peripheral blood. These receptors originate from a human donor with acute or convalescent COVID-19. The donor label of this sample is uncertain. Each CDR3 is given without its conserved first and last residue.

>13|TRBV11-2|TRBJ2-1
ASSSTGGRPTEQF
>12|TRBV30|TRBJ1-1
AWSGLGLNTEAF
>9|TRBV10-3|TRBJ1-1
AVGRNTEAF
>14|TRBV5-1|TRBJ1-6
ASSLVAGVDNSPLH
>14|TRBV7-9|TRBJ2-5
ASSLGTGMPRETQY
>12|TRBV6-5|TRBJ1-4
ASSYEALGEELF
>12|TRBV5-8|TRBJ1-1
ASNFVRRATEAF
>9|TRBV7-9|TRBJ2-7
ASSLSHEQY
>11|TRBV3-1/TRBV3-2|TRBJ2-1
ASSTTSGGEQF
>10|TRBV28|TRBJ1-2
ASSLMTRGYT